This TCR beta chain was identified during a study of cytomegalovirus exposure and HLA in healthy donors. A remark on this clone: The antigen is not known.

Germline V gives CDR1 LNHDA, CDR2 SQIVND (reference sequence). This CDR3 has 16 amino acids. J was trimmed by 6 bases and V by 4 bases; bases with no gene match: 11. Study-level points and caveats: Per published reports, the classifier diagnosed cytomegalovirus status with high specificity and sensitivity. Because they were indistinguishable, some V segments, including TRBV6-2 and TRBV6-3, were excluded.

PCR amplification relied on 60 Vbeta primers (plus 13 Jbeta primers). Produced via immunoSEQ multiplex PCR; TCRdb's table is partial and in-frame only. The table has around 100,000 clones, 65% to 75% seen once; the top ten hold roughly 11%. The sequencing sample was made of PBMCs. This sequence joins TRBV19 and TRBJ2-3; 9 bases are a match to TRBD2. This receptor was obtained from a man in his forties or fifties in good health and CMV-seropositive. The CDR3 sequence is CASSTQTYSGSDTQYF. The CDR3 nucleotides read TGTGCCAGTAGTACCCAGACGTATAGCGGGAGTGATACGCAGTATTTT. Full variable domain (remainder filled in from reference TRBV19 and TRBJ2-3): DGGITQSPKYLFRKEGQNVTLSCEQNLNHDAMYWYRQDPGQGLRLIYYSQIVNDFQKGDIAEGYSVSREKKESFPLTVTSAQKNPTAFYLCASSTQTYSGSDTQYFGPGTRLTVL.